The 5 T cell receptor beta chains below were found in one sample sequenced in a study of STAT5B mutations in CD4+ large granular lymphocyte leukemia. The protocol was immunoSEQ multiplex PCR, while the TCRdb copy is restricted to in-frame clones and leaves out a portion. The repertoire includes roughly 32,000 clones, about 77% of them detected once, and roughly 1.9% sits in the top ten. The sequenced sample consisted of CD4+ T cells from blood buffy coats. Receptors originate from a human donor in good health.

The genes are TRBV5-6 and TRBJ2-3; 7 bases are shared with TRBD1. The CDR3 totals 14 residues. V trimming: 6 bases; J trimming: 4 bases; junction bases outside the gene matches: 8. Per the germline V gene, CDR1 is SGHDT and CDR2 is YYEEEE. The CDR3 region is CASIETGTPDTQYF. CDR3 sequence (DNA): TGTGCCAGCATCGAGACAGGGACCCCAGATACGCAGTATTTT. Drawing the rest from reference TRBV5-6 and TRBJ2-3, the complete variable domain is DAGVTQSPTHLIKTRGQQVTLRCSPKSGHDTVSWYQQALGQGPQFIFQYYEEEERQRGNFPDRFSGHQFPNYSSELNVNALLLGDSALYLCASIETGTPDTQYFGPGTRLTVL.

The CDR3 DNA reads as TGTGCCAGCAGTTCAGGTACAAGGGGCGGAAATCAGCCCCAGCATTTT. Protein sequence: CASSSGTRGGNQPQHF. This chain uses TRBV6-6 with TRBJ1-5; D is perhaps TRBD1 (5 bases). This CDR3 is built from 16 residues. In germline, CDR1 is MNHNY, CDR2 SVGAGI (reference sequence). Trimming cost V 4 bases and J 4 bases, with 17 bases left between them.

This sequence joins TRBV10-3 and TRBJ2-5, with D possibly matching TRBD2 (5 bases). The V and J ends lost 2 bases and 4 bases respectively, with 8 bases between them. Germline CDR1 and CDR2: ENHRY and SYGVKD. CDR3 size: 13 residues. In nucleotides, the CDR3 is TGTGCCATCAGTGAGGTGAGGGTAGAGACCCAGTACTTC. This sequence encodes CAISEVRVETQYF.

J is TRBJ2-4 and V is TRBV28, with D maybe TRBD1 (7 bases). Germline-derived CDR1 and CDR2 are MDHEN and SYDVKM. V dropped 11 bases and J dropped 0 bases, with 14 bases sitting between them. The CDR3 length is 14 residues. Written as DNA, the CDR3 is TGTGCCTCCAGGGGGGTCCTAGCCAAAAACATTCAGTACTTC. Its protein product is CASRGVLAKNIQYF.

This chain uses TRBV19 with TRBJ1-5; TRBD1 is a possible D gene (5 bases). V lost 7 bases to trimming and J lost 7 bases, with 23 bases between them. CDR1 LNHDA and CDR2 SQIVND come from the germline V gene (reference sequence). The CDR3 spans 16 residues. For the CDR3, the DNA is TGTGCCAGTACGAGAAGGGACCGAGGTTGGATGCAGCCCCAGCATTTT. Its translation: CASTRRDRGWMQPQHF.